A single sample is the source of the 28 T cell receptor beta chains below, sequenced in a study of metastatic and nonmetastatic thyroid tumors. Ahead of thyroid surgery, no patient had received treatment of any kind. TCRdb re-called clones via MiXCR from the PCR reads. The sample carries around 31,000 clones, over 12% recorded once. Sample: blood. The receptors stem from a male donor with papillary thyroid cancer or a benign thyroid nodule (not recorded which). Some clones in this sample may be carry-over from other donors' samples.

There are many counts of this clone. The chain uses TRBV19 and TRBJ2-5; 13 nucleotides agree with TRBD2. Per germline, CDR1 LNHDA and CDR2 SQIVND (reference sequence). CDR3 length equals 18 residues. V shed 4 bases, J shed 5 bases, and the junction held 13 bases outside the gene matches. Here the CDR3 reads CASSTARGLAGRWETQYF. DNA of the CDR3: TGTGCCAGTAGTACCGCCCGGGGACTAGCGGGAAGGTGGGAGACCCAGTACTTC.

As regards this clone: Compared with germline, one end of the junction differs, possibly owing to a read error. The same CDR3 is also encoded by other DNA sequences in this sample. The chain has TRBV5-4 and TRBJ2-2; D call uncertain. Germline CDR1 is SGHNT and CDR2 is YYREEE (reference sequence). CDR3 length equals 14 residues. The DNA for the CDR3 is TGTGCAAGCAGCTTGCCATCCTCGACCGGGGAGCTGTTTTTT. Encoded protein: CASSLPSSTGELFF.

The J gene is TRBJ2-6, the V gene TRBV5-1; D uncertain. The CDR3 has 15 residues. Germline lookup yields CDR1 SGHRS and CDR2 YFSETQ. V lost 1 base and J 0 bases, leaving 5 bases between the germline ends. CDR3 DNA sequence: TGCGCCAGCAGCTTGTCGCTCTCTGGGGCCAACGTCCTGACTTTC. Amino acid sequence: CASSLSLSGANVLTF.

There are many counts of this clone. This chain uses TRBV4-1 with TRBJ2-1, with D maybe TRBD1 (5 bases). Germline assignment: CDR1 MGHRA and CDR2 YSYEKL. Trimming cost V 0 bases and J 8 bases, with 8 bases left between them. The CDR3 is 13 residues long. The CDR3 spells CASSQDFRDEQFF. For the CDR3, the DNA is TGCGCCAGCAGCCAAGATTTCAGGGATGAGCAGTTCTTC.

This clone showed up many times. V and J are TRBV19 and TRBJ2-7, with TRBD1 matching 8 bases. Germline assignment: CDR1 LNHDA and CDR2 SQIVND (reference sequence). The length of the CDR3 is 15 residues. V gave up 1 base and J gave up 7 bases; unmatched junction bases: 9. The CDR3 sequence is CASSIGDRLLSEQYF. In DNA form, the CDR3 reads TGTGCCAGTAGTATAGGGGACAGGCTGCTATCGGAGCAGTACTTC. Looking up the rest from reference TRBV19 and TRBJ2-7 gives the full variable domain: DGGITQSPKYLFRKEGQNVTLSCEQNLNHDAMYWYRQDPGQGLRLIYYSQIVNDFQKGDIAEGYSVSREKKESFPLTVTSAQKNPTAFYLCASSIGDRLLSEQYFGPGTRLTVT.

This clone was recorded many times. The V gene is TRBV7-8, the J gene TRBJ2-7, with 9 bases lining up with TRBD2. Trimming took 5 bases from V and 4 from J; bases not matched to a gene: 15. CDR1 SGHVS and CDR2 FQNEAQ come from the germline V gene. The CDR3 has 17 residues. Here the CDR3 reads CASSPPEYLAGVYEQYF. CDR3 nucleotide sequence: TGTGCCAGCAGCCCCCCCGAATACTTAGCGGGGGTGTACGAGCAGTACTTC.

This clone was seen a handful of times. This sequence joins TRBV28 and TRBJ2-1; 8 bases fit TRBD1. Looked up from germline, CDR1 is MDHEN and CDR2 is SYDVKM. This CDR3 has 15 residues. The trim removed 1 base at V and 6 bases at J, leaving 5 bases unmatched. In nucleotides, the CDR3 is TGTGCCAGCAGTTTATACCGGGACAGGACCAATGAGCAGTTCTTC. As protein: CASSLYRDRTNEQFF.

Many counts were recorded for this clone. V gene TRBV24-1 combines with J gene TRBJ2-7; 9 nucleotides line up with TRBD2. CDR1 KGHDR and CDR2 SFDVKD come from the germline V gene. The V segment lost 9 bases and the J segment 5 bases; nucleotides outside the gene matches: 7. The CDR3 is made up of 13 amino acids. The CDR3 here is CATGSGSAHEQYF. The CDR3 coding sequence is TGTGCCACCGGTAGCGGGAGTGCCCACGAGCAGTACTTC.

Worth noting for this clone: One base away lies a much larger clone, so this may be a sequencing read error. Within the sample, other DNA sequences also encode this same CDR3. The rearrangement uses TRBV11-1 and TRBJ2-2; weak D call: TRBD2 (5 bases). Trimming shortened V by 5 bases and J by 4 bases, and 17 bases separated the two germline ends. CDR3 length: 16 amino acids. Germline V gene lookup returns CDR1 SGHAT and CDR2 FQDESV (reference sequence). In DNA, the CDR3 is TGTGCCAGCAGCCCGGCGGGTGTCAGAAGCACCGGGGAGCTGTTTTTT. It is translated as CASSPAGVRSTGELFF.

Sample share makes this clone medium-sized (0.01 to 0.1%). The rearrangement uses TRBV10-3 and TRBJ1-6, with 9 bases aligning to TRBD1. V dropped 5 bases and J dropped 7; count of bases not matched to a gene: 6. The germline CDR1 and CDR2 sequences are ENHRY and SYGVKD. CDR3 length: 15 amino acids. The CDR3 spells CAISYLTGGNSPLHF. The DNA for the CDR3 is TGTGCCATCAGTTATTTGACAGGGGGGAATTCACCCCTCCACTTT.

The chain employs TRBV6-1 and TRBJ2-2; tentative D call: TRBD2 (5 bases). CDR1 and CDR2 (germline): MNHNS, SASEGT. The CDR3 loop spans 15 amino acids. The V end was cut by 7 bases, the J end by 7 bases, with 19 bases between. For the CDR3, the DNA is TGTGCCAGCATCCATGACACGGGGTATGGCGGGGAGCTGTTTTTT. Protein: CASIHDTGYGGELFF.

Written as DNA, the CDR3 is TGCAGTGCTATGGGGCAGGGGACAGTGAACACTGAAGCTTTCTTT. Amino acids: CSAMGQGTVNTEAFF. V usage is TRBV20-1 and J usage is TRBJ1-1; TRBD1 agrees at 7 bases. This CDR3 region has 15 residues. V lost 4 bases, J lost 0 bases, and 8 bases stayed unmatched. Germline-derived CDR1 and CDR2 are DFQATT and SNEGSKA (reference sequence).

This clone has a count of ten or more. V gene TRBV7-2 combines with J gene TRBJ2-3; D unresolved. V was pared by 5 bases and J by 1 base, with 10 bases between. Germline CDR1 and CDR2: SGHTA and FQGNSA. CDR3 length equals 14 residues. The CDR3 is CASSPDPCTDTQYF. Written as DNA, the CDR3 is TGTGCCAGCAGCCCGGATCCGTGCACAGATACGCAGTATTTT.

The CDR3 coding sequence is TGTGCCATCAGTGAAAATAGCAGGAGGGCCTACAATGAGCAGTTCTTC. Translated: CAISENSRRAYNEQFF. The gene calls are TRBV10-3 and TRBJ2-1; a possible D gene is TRBD2 (6 bases). Germline CDR1 and CDR2: ENHRY and SYGVKD. CDR3 length: 16 amino acids. Trimming took off 3 bases at V and 2 bases at J, with 14 bases between the two ends.

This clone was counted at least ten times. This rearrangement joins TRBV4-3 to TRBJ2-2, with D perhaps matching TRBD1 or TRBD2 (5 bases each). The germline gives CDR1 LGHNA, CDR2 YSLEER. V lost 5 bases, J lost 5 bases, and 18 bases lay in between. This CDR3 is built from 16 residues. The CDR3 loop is CASSSHEGLGTGELFF. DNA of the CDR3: TGCGCCAGCAGCTCACACGAGGGGTTGGGGACCGGGGAGCTGTTTTTT.

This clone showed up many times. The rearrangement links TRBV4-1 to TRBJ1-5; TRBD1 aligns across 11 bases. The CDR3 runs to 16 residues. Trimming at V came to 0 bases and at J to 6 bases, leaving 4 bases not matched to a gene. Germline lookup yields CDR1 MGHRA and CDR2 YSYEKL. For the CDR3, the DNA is TGCGCCAGCAGCCAAGAAGGACAGGGGGCATCTCAGCCCCAGCATTTT. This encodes CASSQEGQGASQPQHF.

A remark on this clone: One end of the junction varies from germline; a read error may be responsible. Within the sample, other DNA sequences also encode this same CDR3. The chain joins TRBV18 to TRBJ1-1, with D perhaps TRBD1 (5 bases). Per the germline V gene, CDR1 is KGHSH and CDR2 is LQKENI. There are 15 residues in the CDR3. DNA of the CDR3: TGTGCCAGCTCACCAAACCTCGAGGCGGGGCCTGAAGCCTTCTTT. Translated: CASSPNLEAGPEAFF.

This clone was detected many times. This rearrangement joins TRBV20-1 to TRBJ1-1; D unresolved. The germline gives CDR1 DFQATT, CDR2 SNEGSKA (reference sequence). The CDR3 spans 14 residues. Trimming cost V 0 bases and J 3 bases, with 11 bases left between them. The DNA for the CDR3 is TGCAGTGCTAGAGATCCCAGAAAGGACACTGAAGCTTTCTTT. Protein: CSARDPRKDTEAFF.

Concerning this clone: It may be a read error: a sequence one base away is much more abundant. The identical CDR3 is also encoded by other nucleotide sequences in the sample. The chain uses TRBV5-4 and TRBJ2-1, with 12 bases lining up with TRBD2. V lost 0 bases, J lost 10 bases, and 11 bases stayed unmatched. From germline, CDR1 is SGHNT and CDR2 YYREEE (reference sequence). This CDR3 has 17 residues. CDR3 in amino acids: CASSLALLAGGKNEQFF. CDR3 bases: TGTGCCAGCAGCTTGGCCCTCCTAGCGGGAGGGAAGAACGAGCAGTTCTTC.

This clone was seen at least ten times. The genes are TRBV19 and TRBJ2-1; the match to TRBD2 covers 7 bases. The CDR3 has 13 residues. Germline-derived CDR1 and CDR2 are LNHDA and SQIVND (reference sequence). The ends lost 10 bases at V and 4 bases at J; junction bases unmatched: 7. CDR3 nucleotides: TGTGCCACCGGCGGGAGAGGGTACAATGAGCAGTTCTTC. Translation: CATGGRGYNEQFF.

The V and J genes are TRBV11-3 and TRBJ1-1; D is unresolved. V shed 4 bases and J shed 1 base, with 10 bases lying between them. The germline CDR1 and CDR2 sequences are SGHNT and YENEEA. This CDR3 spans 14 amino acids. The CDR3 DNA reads TGTGCCAGCAGCTGGGTCCGGGGGAACACTGAAGCTTTCTTT. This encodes CASSWVRGNTEAFF.

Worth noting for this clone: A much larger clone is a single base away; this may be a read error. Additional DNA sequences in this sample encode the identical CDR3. The CDR3: CSAQTGGGTDTQYF. DNA for the CDR3: TGCAGTGCTCAAACCGGGGGTGGCACAGATACTCAGTATTTT. V usage is TRBV20-1 and J usage is TRBJ2-3; the D gene is possibly TRBD2 (6 bases). The germline CDR1 and CDR2 sequences are DFQATT and SNEGSKA (reference sequence). The CDR3 length is 14 residues.

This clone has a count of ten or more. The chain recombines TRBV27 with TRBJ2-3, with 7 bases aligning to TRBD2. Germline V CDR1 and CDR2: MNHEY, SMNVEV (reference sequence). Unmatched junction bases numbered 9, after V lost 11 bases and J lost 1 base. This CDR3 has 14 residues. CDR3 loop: CAEIAGPGTDTQYF. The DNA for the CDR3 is TGTGCCGAGATAGCGGGCCCTGGCACAGATACGCAGTATTTT.

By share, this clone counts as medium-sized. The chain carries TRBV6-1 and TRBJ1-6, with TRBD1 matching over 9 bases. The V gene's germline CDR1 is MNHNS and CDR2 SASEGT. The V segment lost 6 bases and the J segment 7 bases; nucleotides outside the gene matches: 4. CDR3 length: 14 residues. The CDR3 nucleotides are TGTGCCAGCAGGGACGACAGGGGGAATTCACCCCTCCACTTT. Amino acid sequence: CASRDDRGNSPLHF.

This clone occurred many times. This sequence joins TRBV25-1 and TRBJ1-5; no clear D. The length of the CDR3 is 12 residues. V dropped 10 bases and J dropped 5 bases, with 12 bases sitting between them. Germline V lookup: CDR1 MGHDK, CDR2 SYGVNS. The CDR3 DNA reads TGTGCCAACCGGCCGGAACATCAGCCCCAGCATTTT. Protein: CANRPEHQPQHF.

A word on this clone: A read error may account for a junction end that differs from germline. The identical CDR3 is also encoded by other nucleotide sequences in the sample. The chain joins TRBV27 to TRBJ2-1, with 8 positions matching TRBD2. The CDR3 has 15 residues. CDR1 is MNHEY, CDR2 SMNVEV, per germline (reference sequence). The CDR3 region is CASSPTSGDYNEQFF. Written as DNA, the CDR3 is TGCGCCAGCAGCCCTACTAGCGGAGATTACAATGAGCAGTTCTTC.

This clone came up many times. The CDR3 nucleotides are TGTGCCAGCAGTGTTCCTGACGCCACAGATACGCAGTATTTT. Translating gives CASSVPDATDTQYF. This rearrangement joins TRBV2 to TRBJ2-3; D unclear. The CDR3 contains 14 residues. Trimming removed 4 bases at V and 2 bases at J, with 10 bases between. Germline CDR1 reads SNHLY; CDR2 reads FYNNEI.

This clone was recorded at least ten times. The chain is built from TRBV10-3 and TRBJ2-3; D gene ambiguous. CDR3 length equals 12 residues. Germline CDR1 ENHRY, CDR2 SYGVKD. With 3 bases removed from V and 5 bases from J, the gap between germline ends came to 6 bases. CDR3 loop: CAISDEIDTQYF. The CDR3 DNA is TGTGCCATCAGTGACGAGATAGATACGCAGTATTTT.